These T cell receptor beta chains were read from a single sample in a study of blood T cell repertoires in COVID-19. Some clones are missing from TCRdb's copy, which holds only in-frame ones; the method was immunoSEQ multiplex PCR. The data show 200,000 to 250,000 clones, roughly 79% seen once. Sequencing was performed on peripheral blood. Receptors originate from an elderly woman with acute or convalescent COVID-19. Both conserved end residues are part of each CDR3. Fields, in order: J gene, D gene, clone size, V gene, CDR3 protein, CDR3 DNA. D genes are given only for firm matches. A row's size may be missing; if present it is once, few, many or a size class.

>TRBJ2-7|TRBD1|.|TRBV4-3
CASSQDLRDRAPYEQYF
TGCGCCAGCAGCCAAGATCTGCGGGACAGGGCCCCCTACGAGCAGTACTTC
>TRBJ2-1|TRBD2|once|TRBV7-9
CASSINSGIGAYNEQFF
TGTGCCAGCAGCATAAATAGCGGGATAGGCGCCTACAATGAGCAGTTCTTC
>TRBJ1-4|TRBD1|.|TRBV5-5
CASSRQGGGTNEKLFF
TGTGCCAGCAGCCGACAGGGAGGTGGAACTAATGAAAAACTGTTTTTT
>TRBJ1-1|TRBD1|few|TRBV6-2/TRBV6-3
CASSLGQAPLAFF
TGTGCCAGCAGCTTGGGACAGGCACCCCTCGCTTTCTTT
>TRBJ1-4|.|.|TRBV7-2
CASRPTGIANEKLFF
TGTGCCAGCAGACCTACAGGGATAGCTAATGAAAAACTGTTTTTT
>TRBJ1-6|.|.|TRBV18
CASSPTEHSSHSSYNSPLHF
TGTGCCAGCTCACCGACCGAACACAGTTCACATAGCTCCTATAATTCACCCCTCCACTTT
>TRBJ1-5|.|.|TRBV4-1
CASSQGWNQPQHF
TGCGCCAGCTCCCAGGGGTGGAATCAGCCCCAGCATTTT
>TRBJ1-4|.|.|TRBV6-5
CASRTTQGTNEKLFF
TGTGCCAGCAGGACCACACAGGGAACTAATGAAAAACTGTTTTTT
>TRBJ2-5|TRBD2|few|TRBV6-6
CASSPSGPWGWETQYF
TGTGCCAGCAGCCCTAGCGGCCCCTGGGGGTGGGAGACCCAGTACTTC
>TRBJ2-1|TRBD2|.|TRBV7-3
CASSILAGASYNEQFF
TGTGCCAGCAGCATTTTAGCGGGGGCTTCCTACAATGAGCAGTTCTTC
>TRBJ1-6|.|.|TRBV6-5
CASTESSYNSPLHF
TGTGCCAGTACAGAGAGCTCCTATAATTCACCCCTCCACTTT
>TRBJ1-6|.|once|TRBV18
CASSPGGPNSPLHF
TGTGCCAGCTCACCCGGGGGGCCTAATTCACCCCTCCACTTT
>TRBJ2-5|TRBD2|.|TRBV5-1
CASSPGTSATWAQYF
TGCGCCAGCAGTCCCGGGACTAGTGCTACCTGGGCCCAGTACTTC
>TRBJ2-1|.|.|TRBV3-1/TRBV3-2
CASSQSGGQSNEQFF
TGTGCCAGCAGCCAATCGGGCGGACAAAGCAATGAGCAGTTCTTC
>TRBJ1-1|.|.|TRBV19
CAVSPQGNTEAFF
TGTGCCGTAAGCCCGCAGGGCAACACTGAAGCTTTCTTT
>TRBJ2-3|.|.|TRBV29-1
CSVGGRGGTDTQYF
TGCAGCGTTGGCGGCAGGGGGGGCACAGATACGCAGTATTTT
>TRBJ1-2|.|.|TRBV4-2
CASSQDGASGINYGYTF
TGTGCCAGCAGCCAAGATGGTGCGTCAGGGATTAACTATGGCTACACCTTC
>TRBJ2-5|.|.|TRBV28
CASSLIVGTLHKYF
TGTGCCAGCAGTTTAATAGTCGGGACACTTCACAAGTACTTC
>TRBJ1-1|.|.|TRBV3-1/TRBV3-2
CASSQGHRNTEAFF
TGTGCCAGCAGCCAAGGGCATCGGAACACTGAAGCTTTCTTT
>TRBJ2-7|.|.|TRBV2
CASGGNSYEQYF
TGTGCCAGCGGGGGGAACTCCTACGAGCAGTACTTC
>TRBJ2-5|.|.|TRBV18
CASSPREETQYF
TGTGCCAGCTCACCCCGGGAAGAGACCCAGTACTTC
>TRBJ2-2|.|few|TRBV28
CASSLQHSELFF
TGTGCCAGCAGTTTACAACATTCGGAGCTGTTTTTT
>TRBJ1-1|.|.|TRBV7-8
CASSLAEFNTEAFF
TGTGCCAGCAGCTTAGCGGAGTTCAACACTGAAGCTTTCTTT
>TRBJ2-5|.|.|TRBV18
CASSPITQETQYF
TGTGCCAGCTCACCGATCACTCAAGAGACCCAGTACTTC
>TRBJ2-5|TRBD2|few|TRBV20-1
CSGLVETQYF
TGCAGCGGACTAGTGGAGACCCAGTACTTC
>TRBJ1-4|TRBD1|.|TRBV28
CASKPYGTAAGNEKLFF
TGTGCCAGCAAACCTTACGGGACAGCGGCGGGTAATGAAAAACTGTTTTTT
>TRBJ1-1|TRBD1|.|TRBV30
CAWGGQLNTEAFF
TGTGCCTGGGGGGGACAGTTGAACACTGAAGCTTTCTTT
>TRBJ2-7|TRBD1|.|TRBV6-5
CASSSGTGTYEQYF
TGTGCCAGCAGTTCCGGGACAGGGACCTACGAGCAGTACTTC
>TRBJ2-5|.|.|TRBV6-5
CASSYLLAGETQYF
TGTGCCAGCAGTTACCTACTAGCTGGGGAGACCCAGTACTTC
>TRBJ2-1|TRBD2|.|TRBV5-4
CASSRTGLQEEQFF
TGTGCCAGCAGCCGTACGGGACTACAAGAGGAGCAGTTCTTC
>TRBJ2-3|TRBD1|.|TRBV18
CASSPLPGQATSTDTQYF
TGTGCCAGCTCACCCCTACCGGGACAGGCGACTAGCACAGATACGCAGTATTTT
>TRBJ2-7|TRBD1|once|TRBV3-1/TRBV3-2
CASSQDGTGGYEQYF
TGTGCCAGCAGCCAAGACGGGACAGGCGGCTACGAGCAGTACTTC
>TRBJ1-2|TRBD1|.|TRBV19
CASSVDRGSANYGYTF
TGTGCCAGTAGTGTCGACAGGGGGTCCGCAAACTATGGCTACACCTTC
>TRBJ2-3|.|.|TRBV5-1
CASSVGQLLTDTQYF
TGCGCCAGCAGCGTAGGACAGTTACTCACAGATACGCAGTATTTT
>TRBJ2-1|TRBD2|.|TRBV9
CASSVGLAGREYNEQFF
TGTGCCAGCAGCGTAGGATTGGCCGGGAGGGAGTACAATGAGCAGTTCTTC